One and the same sample provided the 12 T cell receptor beta chains below, sequenced in a study of breast tumors, draining lymph nodes, adjacent tissues (dated by TCRdb to 2016 to 2018). Library prep was done by multiplex PCR. The sequencer was an Illumina HiSeq 2000. The raw public reads went through TCRdb reprocessing: fastp at Q25, MiXCR clone calling, in-frame beta chains kept. Rows merge per CDR3 protein into single entries with the most common DNA and genes. The sample table records around 20,000 distinct CDR3 sequences; roughly 30% of these occur just once. In total, the top ten clones hold around 10% of the sample. The specimen sequenced was breast tumor tissue. These receptors were collected from a female donor with breast cancer. Some clones in this sample may be carry-over from other donors' samples.

Relative to its sample, this clonotype is medium-sized (0.01 to 0.1%). V and J are TRBV4-3 and TRBJ2-7; 9 bases line up with TRBD1. J gave up 11 bases and V 0 bases, and 11 bases lay outside the gene matches. Germline assignment: CDR1 LGHNA and CDR2 YSLEER. CDR3 length: 15 residues. This chain's CDR3 is CASSQDESDRGKKYF. The CDR3 region has the DNA TGCGCCAGCAGCCAAGATGAGTCGGACAGGGGCAAGAAGTACTTC.

This clonotype was observed many times. The J gene is TRBJ2-3, the V gene TRBV30; either TRBD1 or TRBD2 may supply D (5 bases each). Trimming pared 4 bases from V and 1 base from J, leaving 15 bases between. Per germline, CDR1 GTSNPN and CDR2 SVGIG (reference sequence). CDR3 size: 15 residues. The CDR3 DNA is TGTGCCTGGATTAATAGAAGAGGGGGCACAGATACGCAGTATTTT. Protein sequence: CAWINRRGGTDTQYF.

This clonotype was counted many times. The rearrangement joins TRBV5-1 to TRBJ2-3; no reliable D call. CDR3 length: 12 amino acids. The V gene's germline CDR1 is SGHRS and CDR2 YFSETQ. The V and J ends lost 4 bases and 2 bases respectively, with 5 bases between them. The CDR3 region has the DNA TGCGCCAGCAGCGCCTCCACAGATACGCAGTATTTT. The encoded protein is CASSASTDTQYF. The full variable domain, its missing parts supplied by reference TRBV5-1 and TRBJ2-3, is KAGVTQTPRYLIKTRGQQVTLSCSPISGHRSVSWYQQTPGQGLQFLFEYFSETQRNKGNFPGRFSGRQFSNSRSEMNVSTLELGDSALYLCASSASTDTQYFGPGTRLTVL.

Only a few counts were recorded for this clonotype. Since a much larger clone is just one base distant, this may be a read error. The CDR3 spells CASSWGGAGGAYEQYF. The CDR3 region has the DNA TGTGCCAGCAGTTGGGGGGGGGCGGGAGGTGCCTACGAGCAGTACTTC. The J gene is TRBJ2-7, the V gene TRBV6-6, with 8 bases identical to TRBD2. The CDR3 runs 16 residues. Germline loops: CDR1 MNHNY, CDR2 SVGAGI (reference sequence). The V and J ends lost 4 bases and 2 bases, in that order; junction bases with no gene match: 10.

The chain's CDR3 is CASSPRAVPEAFF. The CDR3 bases are TGTGCCAGCAGTCCCAGAGCGGTACCTGAAGCTTTCTTT. The V and J genes are TRBV6-5 and TRBJ1-1; no clear D gene. The V gene's germline CDR1 is MNHEY and CDR2 SVGAGI. Trimming stripped 5 bases from V and 6 bases from J, with 13 bases between. This CDR3 has 13 amino acids.

This clonotype was seen at least ten times. The chain combines TRBV5-1 with TRBJ2-1; either TRBD1 or TRBD2 may fit D (5 bases each). V lost 0 bases, J lost 4 bases, and 11 bases lay in between. CDR3 size: 15 residues. The germline V gene has CDR1 SGHRS and CDR2 YFSETQ. CDR3 coding DNA: TGCGCCAGCAGCTTGGTGGGGGAGTATTACAATGAGCAGTTCTTC. Protein sequence: CASSLVGEYYNEQFF. Supplemented by reference TRBV5-1 and TRBJ2-1, the full variable domain reads KAGVTQTPRYLIKTRGQQVTLSCSPISGHRSVSWYQQTPGQGLQFLFEYFSETQRNKGNFPGRFSGRQFSNSRSEMNVSTLELGDSALYLCASSLVGEYYNEQFFGPGTRLTVL.

In this sample, this clonotype turned up many times. The chain uses TRBV19 and TRBJ1-5, with 7 bases lining up with TRBD1. V gave up 5 bases and J gave up 3 bases; unmatched junction bases: 10. The CDR3 is 16 amino acids. Germline lookup yields CDR1 LNHDA and CDR2 SQIVND (reference sequence). CDR3 in DNA: TGTGCCAGTAGTTCAACTCAGGGGGTCTACAATCAGCCCCAGCATTTT. It translates to CASSSTQGVYNQPQHF.

The chain carries TRBV2 and TRBJ2-3; 10 bases match TRBD2. V lost 7 bases and J lost 3; bases outside the gene matches: 4. The CDR3 sequence is 14 residues long. Per germline, CDR1 SNHLY and CDR2 FYNNEI. The CDR3 coding sequence is TGTGCCAGCAAGCAGCGGGAGGGTACAGATACGCAGTATTTT. Its protein is CASKQREGTDTQYF.

Ten or more counts support this clonotype. This chain uses TRBV4-3 with TRBJ2-2; TRBD2 matches at 8 bases. After removal of 0 bases from V and 4 bases from J, the junction contained 4 bases not matched to a gene. Germline V gene lookup returns CDR1 LGHNA and CDR2 YSLEER. The CDR3 is made up of 16 amino acids. DNA of the CDR3: TGCGCCAGCAGCCAAGATGAGCGGGAGCCCACCGGGGAGCTGTTTTTT. It yields the protein CASSQDEREPTGELFF.

This clonotype was recorded at least ten times. The gene calls are TRBV4-3 and TRBJ1-4; possibly TRBD1 for D (6 bases). The CDR3 runs 16 residues. Germline V gives CDR1 LGHNA, CDR2 YSLEER. V gave up 0 bases and J gave up 4 bases, with 12 bases separating them. The CDR3 region is CASSQDGGGFNEKLFF. The CDR3 coding sequence is TGCGCCAGCAGCCAAGACGGCGGGGGCTTTAATGAAAAACTGTTTTTT.

The rearrangement links TRBV9 to TRBJ2-7; TRBD1 agrees at 7 bases. This CDR3 is 14 amino acids long. V trimming: 4 bases; J trimming: 6 bases; junction bases outside the gene matches: 10. Germline V gene lookup returns CDR1 SGDLS and CDR2 YYNGEE. The CDR3 reads CASSLGQGVGEQYF. The CDR3 nucleotides are TGTGCCAGCAGCTTAGGGCAGGGGGTCGGCGAGCAGTACTTC.

The gene calls are TRBV7-2 and TRBJ2-7; no definite D call. The CDR3 sequence is 14 residues long. V lost 2 bases and J lost 0, with 8 bases in between. From germline, CDR1 is SGHTA and CDR2 FQGNSA. CDR3 in DNA: TGTGCCAGCAGCTTAAAAGCAGCCTCCTACGAGCAGTACTTC. Translation: CASSLKAASYEQYF.